The clone carrying this TCR beta chain was seen ten or more times. The antigen is not known. Germline assignment: CDR1 MDHEN and CDR2 SYDVKM. The V end lost 3 bases, the J end lost 9 bases, and 30 bases lay between the germline ends. This CDR3 has 19 amino acids. The data were taken from a study of CD8 T cells in ankylosing spondylitis. General study points: Reportedly, significant enrichment of disease-linked clones occurred in matched ankylosing spondylitis synovial fluid. Past studies reported some motif variants in reactive arthritis synovial fluid and blood. Seemingly characteristic of ankylosing spondylitis blood was a TCR beta motif consisting of roughly 8 highly homologous variants.

It was by quantitative 5'-RACE with molecular barcodes that TCR beta libraries were made. Each CDR3 protein gets one entry after TCRdb re-called the 5' RACE reads with MiXCR. Counted here are approximately 130,000 distinct CDR3 sequences, around 9.7% occurring once; the ten biggest clones make up approximately 3.5%. The TCR originated in a male donor with ankylosing spondylitis or in good health (not recorded which). The specimen sequenced was blood, either unsorted or a sorted T cell fraction (not recorded which). This rearrangement joins TRBV28 to TRBJ2-1; the D gene could be TRBD1 or TRBD2 (6 bases each). CDR3 sequence (DNA): TGTGCCAGCAGTTTCCACGGAGGGGGGTTAGGAGGTATTGCCGGTGAGCAGTTCTTC. It encodes CASSFHGGGLGGIAGEQFF.